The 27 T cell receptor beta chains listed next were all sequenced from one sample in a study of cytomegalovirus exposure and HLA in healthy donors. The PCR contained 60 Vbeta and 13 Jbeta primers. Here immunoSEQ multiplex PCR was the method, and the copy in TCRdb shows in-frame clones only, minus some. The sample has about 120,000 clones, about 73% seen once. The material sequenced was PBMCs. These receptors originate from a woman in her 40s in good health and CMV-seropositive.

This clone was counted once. The CDR3: CASSRGDGPYGYTF. Written as DNA, the CDR3 is TGTGCCAGCAGCCGGGGGGACGGCCCCTATGGCTACACCTTC. This chain joins TRBV7-9 and TRBJ1-2, with TRBD1 as a possible D gene (5 bases). The CDR3 runs 14 residues. Trimming pared 5 bases from V and 4 bases from J, leaving 14 bases between. Germline assignment: CDR1 SEHNR and CDR2 FQNEAQ (reference sequence).

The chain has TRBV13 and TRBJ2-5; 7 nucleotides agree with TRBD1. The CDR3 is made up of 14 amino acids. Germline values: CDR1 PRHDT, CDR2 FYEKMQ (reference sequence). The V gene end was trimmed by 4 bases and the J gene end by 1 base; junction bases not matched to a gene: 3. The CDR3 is CASSSTGAQETQYF. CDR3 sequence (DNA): TGTGCCAGCAGCTCCACAGGGGCCCAAGAGACCCAGTACTTC.

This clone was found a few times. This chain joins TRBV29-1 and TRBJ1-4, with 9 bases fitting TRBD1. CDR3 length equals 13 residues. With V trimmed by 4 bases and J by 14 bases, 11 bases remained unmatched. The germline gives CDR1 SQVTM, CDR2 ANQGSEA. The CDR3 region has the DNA TGCAGCGTTGTACCCGGGACAGGGCAAAGGCTGTTTTTT. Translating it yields CSVVPGTGQRLFF.

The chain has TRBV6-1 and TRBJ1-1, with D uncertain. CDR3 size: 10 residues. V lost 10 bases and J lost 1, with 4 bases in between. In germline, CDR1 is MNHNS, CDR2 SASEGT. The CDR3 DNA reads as TGTGCCACCCGGAACACTGAAGCTTTCTTT. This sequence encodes CATRNTEAFF.

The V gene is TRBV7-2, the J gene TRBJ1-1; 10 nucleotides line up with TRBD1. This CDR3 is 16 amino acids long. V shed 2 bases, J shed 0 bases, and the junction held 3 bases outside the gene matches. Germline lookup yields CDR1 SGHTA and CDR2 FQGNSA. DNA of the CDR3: TGTGCCAGCAGCTTACTGACAGGGGGCCTGAACACTGAAGCTTTCTTT. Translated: CASSLLTGGLNTEAFF.

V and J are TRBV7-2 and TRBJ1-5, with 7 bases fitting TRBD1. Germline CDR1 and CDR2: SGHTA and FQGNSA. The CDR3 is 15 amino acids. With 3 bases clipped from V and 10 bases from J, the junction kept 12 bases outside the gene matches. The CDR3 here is CASSFRGQASDPQHF. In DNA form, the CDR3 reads TGTGCCAGCAGCTTCCGTGGACAGGCCTCCGACCCCCAGCATTTT.

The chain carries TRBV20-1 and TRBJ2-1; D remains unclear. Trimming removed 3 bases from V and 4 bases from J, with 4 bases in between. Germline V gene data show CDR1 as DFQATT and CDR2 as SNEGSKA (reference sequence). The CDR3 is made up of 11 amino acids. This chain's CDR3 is CSASRYNEQFF. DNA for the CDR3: TGCAGTGCTAGCCGGTACAATGAGCAGTTCTTC.

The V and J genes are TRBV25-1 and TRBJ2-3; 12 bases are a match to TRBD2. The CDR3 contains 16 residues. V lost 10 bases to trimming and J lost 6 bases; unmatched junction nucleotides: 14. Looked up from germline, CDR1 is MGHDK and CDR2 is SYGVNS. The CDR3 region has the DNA TGTGCCACGATGGGGGCTAGCGGGGGGGCAGGGGATACGCAGTATTTT. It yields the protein CATMGASGGAGDTQYF.

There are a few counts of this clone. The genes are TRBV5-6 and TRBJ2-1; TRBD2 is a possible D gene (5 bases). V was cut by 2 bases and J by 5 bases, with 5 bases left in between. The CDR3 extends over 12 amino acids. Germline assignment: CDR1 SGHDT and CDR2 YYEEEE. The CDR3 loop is CASSFGDNEQFF. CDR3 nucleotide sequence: TGTGCCAGCAGCTTCGGGGACAATGAGCAGTTCTTC.

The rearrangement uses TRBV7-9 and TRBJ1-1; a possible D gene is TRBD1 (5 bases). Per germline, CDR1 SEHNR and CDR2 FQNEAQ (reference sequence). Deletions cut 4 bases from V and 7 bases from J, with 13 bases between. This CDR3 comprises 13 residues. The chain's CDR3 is CASSWGGVGEAFF. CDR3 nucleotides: TGTGCCAGCAGCTGGGGAGGGGTAGGTGAAGCTTTCTTT.

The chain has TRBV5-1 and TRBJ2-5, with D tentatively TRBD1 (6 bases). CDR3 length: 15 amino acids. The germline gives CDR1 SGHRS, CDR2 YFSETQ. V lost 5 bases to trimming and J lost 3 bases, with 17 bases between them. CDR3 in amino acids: CASRELGAREETQYF. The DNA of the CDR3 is TGCGCCAGCAGAGAATTGGGGGCGCGGGAAGAGACCCAGTACTTC.

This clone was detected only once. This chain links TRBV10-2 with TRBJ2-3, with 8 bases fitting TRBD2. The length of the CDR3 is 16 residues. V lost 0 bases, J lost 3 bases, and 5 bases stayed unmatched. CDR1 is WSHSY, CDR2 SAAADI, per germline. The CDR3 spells CASSESGTSGTDTQYF. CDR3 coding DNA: TGCGCCAGCAGTGAGTCAGGGACTAGTGGGACAGATACGCAGTATTTT.

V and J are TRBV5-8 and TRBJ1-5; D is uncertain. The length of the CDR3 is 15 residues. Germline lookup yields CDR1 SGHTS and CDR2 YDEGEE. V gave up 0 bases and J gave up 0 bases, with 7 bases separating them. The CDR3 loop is CASSLALSSNQPQHF. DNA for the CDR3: TGTGCCAGCAGCTTGGCTTTGAGTAGCAATCAGCCCCAGCATTTT.

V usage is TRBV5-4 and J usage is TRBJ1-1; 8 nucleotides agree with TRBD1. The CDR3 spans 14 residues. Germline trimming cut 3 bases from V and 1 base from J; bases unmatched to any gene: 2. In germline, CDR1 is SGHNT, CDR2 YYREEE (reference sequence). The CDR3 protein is CASSSDRGNTEAFF. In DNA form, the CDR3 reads TGTGCCAGCAGCTCCGACAGGGGGAACACTGAAGCTTTCTTT.

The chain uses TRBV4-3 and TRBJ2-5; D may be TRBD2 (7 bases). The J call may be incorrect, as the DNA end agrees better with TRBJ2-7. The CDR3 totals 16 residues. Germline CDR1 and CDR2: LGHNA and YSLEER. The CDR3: CASSQDRKGGSYEQYF. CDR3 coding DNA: TGCGCCAGCAGCCAAGATCGAAAGGGGGGGAGCTACGAGCAGTACTTC.

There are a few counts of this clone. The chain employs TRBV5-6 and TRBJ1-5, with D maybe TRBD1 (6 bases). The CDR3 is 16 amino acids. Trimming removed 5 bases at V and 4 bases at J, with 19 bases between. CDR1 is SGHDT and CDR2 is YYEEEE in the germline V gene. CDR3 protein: CASSLGGVRGNQPQHF. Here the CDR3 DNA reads TGTGCCAGCAGTCTAGGGGGGGTGAGGGGAAATCAGCCCCAGCATTTT.

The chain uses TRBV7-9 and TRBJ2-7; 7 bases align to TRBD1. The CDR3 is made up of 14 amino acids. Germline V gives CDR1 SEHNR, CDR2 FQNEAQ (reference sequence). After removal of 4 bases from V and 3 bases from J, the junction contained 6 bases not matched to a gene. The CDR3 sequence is CASSSQTGLYEQYF. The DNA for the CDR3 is TGTGCCAGCAGCTCCCAGACAGGGCTCTACGAGCAGTACTTC.

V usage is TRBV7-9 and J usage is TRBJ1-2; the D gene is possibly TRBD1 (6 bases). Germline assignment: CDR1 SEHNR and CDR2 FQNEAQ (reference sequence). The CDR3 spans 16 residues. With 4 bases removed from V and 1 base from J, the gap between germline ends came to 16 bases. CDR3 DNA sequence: TGTGCCAGCAGCTCGGGACACTCTTCCCTTAACTATGGCTACACCTTC. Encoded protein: CASSSGHSSLNYGYTF.

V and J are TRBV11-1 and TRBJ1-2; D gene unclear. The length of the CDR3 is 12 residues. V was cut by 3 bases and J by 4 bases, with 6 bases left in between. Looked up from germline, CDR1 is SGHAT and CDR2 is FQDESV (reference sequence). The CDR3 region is CASSLGSYGYTF. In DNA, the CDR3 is TGTGCCAGCAGCTTGGGCAGCTATGGCTACACCTTC.

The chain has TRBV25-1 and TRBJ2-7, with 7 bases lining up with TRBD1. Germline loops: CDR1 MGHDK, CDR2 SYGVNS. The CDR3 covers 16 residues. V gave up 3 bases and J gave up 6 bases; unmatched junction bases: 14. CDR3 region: CASSDYLLTGISEQYF. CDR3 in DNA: TGTGCCAGCAGTGACTATCTGCTGACAGGGATTTCCGAGCAGTACTTC.

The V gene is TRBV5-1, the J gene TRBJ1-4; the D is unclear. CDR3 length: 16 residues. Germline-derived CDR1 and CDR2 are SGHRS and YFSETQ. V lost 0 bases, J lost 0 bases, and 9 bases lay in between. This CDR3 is CASSLVGQPTNEKLFF. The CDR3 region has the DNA TGCGCCAGCAGCTTGGTTGGGCAGCCAACTAATGAAAAACTGTTTTTT.

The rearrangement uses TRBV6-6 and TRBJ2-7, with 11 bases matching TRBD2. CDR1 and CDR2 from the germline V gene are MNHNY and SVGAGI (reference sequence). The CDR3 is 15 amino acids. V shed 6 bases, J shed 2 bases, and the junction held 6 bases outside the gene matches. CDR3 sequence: CASRILAGGTYEQYF. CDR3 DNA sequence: TGTGCCAGCAGAATCCTAGCGGGGGGAACCTACGAGCAGTACTTC.

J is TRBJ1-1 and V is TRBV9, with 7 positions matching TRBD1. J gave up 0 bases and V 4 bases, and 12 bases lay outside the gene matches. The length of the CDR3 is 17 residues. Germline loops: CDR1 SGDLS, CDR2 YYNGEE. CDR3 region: CASSPWTGGSLNTEAFF. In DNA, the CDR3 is TGTGCCAGCAGCCCCTGGACAGGAGGGTCCCTGAACACTGAAGCTTTCTTT.

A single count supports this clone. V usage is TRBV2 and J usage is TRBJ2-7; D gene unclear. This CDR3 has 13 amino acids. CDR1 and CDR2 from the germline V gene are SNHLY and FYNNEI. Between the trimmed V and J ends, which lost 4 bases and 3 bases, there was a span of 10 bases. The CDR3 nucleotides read TGTGCCAGCAGTGCAGGCATTAACTACGAGCAGTACTTC. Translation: CASSAGINYEQYF.

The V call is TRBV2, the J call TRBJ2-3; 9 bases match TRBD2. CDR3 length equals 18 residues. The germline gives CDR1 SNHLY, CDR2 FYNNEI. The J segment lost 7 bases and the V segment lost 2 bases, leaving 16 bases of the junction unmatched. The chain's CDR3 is CASSENPSPTSGAYTQYF. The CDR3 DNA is TGTGCCAGCAGTGAAAACCCCTCTCCGACTAGCGGTGCATATACGCAGTATTTT.

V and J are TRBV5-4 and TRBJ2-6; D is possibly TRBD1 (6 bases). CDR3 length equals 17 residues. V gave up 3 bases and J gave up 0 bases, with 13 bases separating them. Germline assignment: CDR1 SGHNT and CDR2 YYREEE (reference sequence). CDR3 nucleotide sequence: TGTGCCAGCAGCTCCCCAGGGGTGGGCTCTGGGGCCAACGTCCTGACTTTC. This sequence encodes CASSSPGVGSGANVLTF.

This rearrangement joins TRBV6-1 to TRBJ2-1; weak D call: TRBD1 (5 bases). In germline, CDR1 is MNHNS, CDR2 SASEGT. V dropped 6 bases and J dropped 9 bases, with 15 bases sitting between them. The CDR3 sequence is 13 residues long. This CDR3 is CASSSTGVGEQFF. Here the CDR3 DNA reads TGTGCCAGCAGCTCAACAGGAGTTGGTGAGCAGTTCTTC.